Below are 31 T cell receptor beta chains sequenced from a single sample in a study of cytotoxic CD8 clonotypes in ibrutinib-treated CLL. Here immunoSEQ multiplex PCR was the method, and the copy in TCRdb shows in-frame clones only, minus some. The sample includes under 75,000 clones, over 60% of them seen just once. Sequences were derived from PBMCs, sampled after 12 months of ibrutinib treatment. The receptor source for this set is a human donor with chronic lymphocytic leukemia.

The V call is TRBV29-1, the J call TRBJ1-1; D gene unclear. The CDR3 length is 10 residues. Per germline, CDR1 SQVTM and CDR2 ANQGSEA. The germline V and J ends were trimmed by 7 bases and 1 base, with 4 bases remaining between them. DNA for the CDR3: TGCAGCGCCAGGAACACTGAAGCTTTCTTT. It codes for CSARNTEAFF.

The chain has TRBV28 and TRBJ2-7, with D hard to call. V was trimmed by 8 bases and J by 6 bases, leaving 11 bases between them. Germline CDR1 MDHEN, CDR2 SYDVKM. There are 11 residues in the CDR3. CDR3 DNA sequence: TGTGCCAGCGGTCACTACCGCGAGCAGTACTTC. It specifies CASGHYREQYF.

The chain uses TRBV7-2 and TRBJ1-5; weak D call: TRBD1 (5 bases). V shed 2 bases and J shed 0 bases, with 8 bases lying between them. There are 15 residues in the CDR3. Per germline, CDR1 SGHTA and CDR2 FQGNSA. CDR3 coding DNA: TGTGCCAGCAGCTTAAGAGGGGTTAGCAATCAGCCCCAGCATTTT. Translated, it gives CASSLRGVSNQPQHF. Based on the CDR3 plus reference TRBV7-2 and TRBJ1-5, the full variable domain is GAGVSQSPSNKVTEKGKDVELRCDPISGHTALYWYRQSLGQGLEFLIYFQGNSAPDKSGLPSDRFSAERTGGSVSTLTIQRTQQEDSAVYLCASSLRGVSNQPQHFGDGTRLSIL.

This clone came up many times. V and J are TRBV7-9 and TRBJ2-1, with 8 bases identical to TRBD1. Germline CDR1 and CDR2: SEHNR and FQNEAQ (reference sequence). The CDR3 runs 14 residues. J was trimmed by 7 bases and V by 1 base; bases with no gene match: 3. The CDR3 region is CASSLGGQGNEQFF. CDR3 in DNA: TGTGCCAGCAGCTTAGGAGGACAGGGTAATGAGCAGTTCTTC.

This clone was seen only a few times. This rearrangement joins TRBV18 to TRBJ2-7; 10 nucleotides line up with TRBD1. V was pared by 1 base and J by 3 bases, with 3 bases of the junction left unmatched. The CDR3 runs to 15 residues. CDR1 is KGHSH and CDR2 is LQKENI in the germline V gene. CDR3 coding DNA: TGTGCCAGCTCACCACGGGACAGGGGATTCTACGAGCAGTACTTC. This sequence encodes CASSPRDRGFYEQYF.

This clone was counted between two and nine times. The J gene is TRBJ2-7, the V gene TRBV13, with 10 bases that match TRBD2. Germline trimming cut 7 bases from V and 5 bases from J; bases unmatched to any gene: 11. Germline V gene sequence: CDR1 PRHDT, CDR2 FYEKMQ (reference sequence). The CDR3 runs 15 residues. The CDR3 DNA reads TGTGCCAGCACCGAAACCGGGACTAGCGTAAACGAGCAGTACTTC. This sequence encodes CASTETGTSVNEQYF.

This chain links TRBV6-5 with TRBJ1-1; D is uncertain. From germline, CDR1 is MNHEY and CDR2 SVGAGI. The CDR3 has 14 residues. The V gene lost 6 bases and the J gene lost 5 bases, with 16 bases spanning the gap. In DNA form, the CDR3 reads TGTGCCAGCAGCACCCGGCGGGCGAAAACTGAAGCTTTCTTT. Protein sequence: CASSTRRAKTEAFF.

The sample holds a few counts of this clone. V is TRBV5-4 and J is TRBJ2-7; the match to TRBD2 covers 7 bases. CDR1 is SGHNT, CDR2 YYREEE, per germline (reference sequence). The CDR3 runs to 14 residues. Trimming removed 1 base from V and 3 bases from J; junction bases left unmatched: 4. CDR3 amino acids: CASSLSSSGYEQYF. The DNA for the CDR3 is TGTGCCAGCAGCTTGTCTTCTAGCGGCTACGAGCAGTACTTC.

This rearrangement joins TRBV6-1 to TRBJ2-7, with 7 bases fitting TRBD2. CDR3 length: 14 amino acids. CDR1 and CDR2 (germline): MNHNS, SASEGT. V shed 8 bases, J shed 5 bases, and the junction held 12 bases outside the gene matches. CDR3 loop: CASVLGRVLNEQYF. The CDR3 nucleotides read TGTGCCAGCGTACTGGGGAGGGTCCTTAACGAGCAGTACTTC.

The rearrangement joins TRBV2 to TRBJ2-7; 9 nucleotides line up with TRBD2. Germline-derived CDR1 and CDR2 are SNHLY and FYNNEI. The CDR3 loop spans 21 amino acids. The V gene end was trimmed by 7 bases and the J gene end by 8 bases; junction bases not matched to a gene: 33. CDR3 nucleotides: TGTGCCAGCATCAGGGGTCTCTGGCGGATAGCGGGAGTTGAGGCCTTCCAGAAGCAGTACTTC. Amino acid sequence: CASIRGLWRIAGVEAFQKQYF. The full variable domain, in which reference TRBV2 and TRBJ2-7 provide the parts outside the CDR3, is EPEVTQTPSHQVTQMGQEVILRCVPISNHLYFYWYRQILGQKVEFLVSFYNNEISEKSEIFDDQFSVERPDGSNFTLKIRSTKLEDSAMYFCASIRGLWRIAGVEAFQKQYFGPGTRLTVT.

This chain links TRBV5-4 with TRBJ2-5, with D unresolved. The CDR3 is 13 amino acids. V lost 1 base to trimming and J lost 5 bases, with 9 bases between them. The germline gives CDR1 SGHNT, CDR2 YYREEE (reference sequence). This chain's CDR3 is CASSLFNGETQYF. The CDR3 DNA is TGTGCCAGCAGCTTGTTTAATGGCGAGACCCAGTACTTC.

The chain couples TRBV5-1 to TRBJ2-7; D perhaps matches TRBD2 (5 bases). V dropped 1 base and J dropped 1 base, with 12 bases sitting between them. The CDR3 loop spans 15 amino acids. Germline V CDR1 and CDR2: SGHRS, YFSETQ. The CDR3: CASSLSGILSYEQYF. DNA of the CDR3: TGCGCCAGCAGCTTGTCCGGGATTTTGTCCTACGAGCAGTACTTC.

Remarks on this clone: A read error may produce the germline difference seen at one junction end. The chain carries TRBV15 and TRBJ2-1; 8 nucleotides line up with TRBD2. The CDR3 extends over 14 amino acids. From germline, CDR1 is LNHNV and CDR2 YYDKDF (reference sequence). CDR3 protein: CATRRSGSVAEQFF. DNA of the CDR3: TGTGCCACCCGCAGGAGCGGGAGCGTAGCTGAGCAGTTCTTC. Variable domain in full (rest from reference TRBV15 and TRBJ2-1): DAMVIQNPRYQVTQFGKPVTLSCSQTLNHNVMYWYQQKSSQAPKLLFHYYDKDFNNEADTPDNFQSRRPNTSFCFLDIRSPGLGDTAMYLCATRRSGSVAEQFFGPGTRLTVL.

In its sample, this clone was seen many times. J is TRBJ2-7 and V is TRBV5-1; the D call may be TRBD1 or TRBD2 (5 bases each). Per germline, CDR1 SGHRS and CDR2 YFSETQ. Trimming took off 3 bases at V and 4 bases at J, with 17 bases between the two ends. The CDR3 is 15 residues long. The CDR3 sequence is CASSSDWGGEYEQYF. The CDR3 DNA follows: TGCGCCAGCAGCTCGGACTGGGGCGGAGAATACGAGCAGTACTTC.

The chain uses TRBV11-2 and TRBJ2-2; 7 bases are shared with TRBD2. The CDR3 spans 14 residues. Trimming removed 5 bases from V and 6 bases from J; junction bases left unmatched: 6. Germline lookup yields CDR1 SGHAT and CDR2 FQNNGV. The CDR3: CASSLGRGAGELFF. The CDR3 coding sequence is TGTGCCAGCAGCCTCGGTCGGGGGGCCGGGGAGCTGTTTTTT. The whole variable domain, remainder taken from reference TRBV11-2 and TRBJ2-2, is EAGVAQSPRYKIIEKRQSVAFWCNPISGHATLYWYQQILGQGPKLLIQFQNNGVVDDSQLPKDRFSAERLKGVDSTLKIQPAKLEDSAVYLCASSLGRGAGELFFGEGSRLTVL.

The chain uses TRBV13 and TRBJ1-1; D call uncertain. The ends were cut back, 1 base at V and 4 bases at J, with 13 bases in the middle. The CDR3 is made up of 15 amino acids. Germline V gene sequence: CDR1 PRHDT, CDR2 FYEKMQ (reference sequence). The CDR3 coding sequence is TGTGCCAGCAGCTTAGTGGGTCGGGCCGGCACTGAAGCTTTCTTT. Its protein is CASSLVGRAGTEAFF. The full variable domain, its missing parts supplied by reference TRBV13 and TRBJ1-1, is AAGVIQSPRHLIKEKRETATLKCYPIPRHDTVYWYQQGPGQDPQFLISFYEKMQSDKGSIPDRFSAQQFSDYHSELNMSSLELGDSALYFCASSLVGRAGTEAFFGQGTRLTVV.

The chain uses TRBV4-1 and TRBJ2-7; a possible D gene is TRBD2 (5 bases). The CDR3 extends over 13 amino acids. Germline V gives CDR1 MGHRA, CDR2 YSYEKL. V was clipped by 1 base and J by 3 bases, with 7 bases between them. This chain's CDR3 is CASSQGGSYEQYF. In nucleotides, the CDR3 is TGCGCCAGCAGCCAAGGAGGGAGCTACGAGCAGTACTTC.

This clone was observed a handful of times. The V call is TRBV28, the J call TRBJ1-5; a weak D match, TRBD1 (5 bases). V lost 4 bases and J 6 bases, leaving 10 bases between the germline ends. This CDR3 comprises 13 residues. In germline, CDR1 is MDHEN, CDR2 SYDVKM. As DNA, the CDR3 is TGTGCCAGCAGTTATCAGGGAGCTCAGCCCCAGCATTTT. It specifies CASSYQGAQPQHF.

In its sample, this clone was seen a few times. The chain employs TRBV7-2 and TRBJ2-2; 13 nucleotides agree with TRBD2. V gave up 5 bases and J gave up 6 bases; unmatched junction bases: 3. Germline CDR1 SGHTA, CDR2 FQGNSA. The CDR3 sequence is 15 residues long. CDR3 sequence (DNA): TGTGCCAGCAGCCAGGGACTAGCGGGACCCGGGGAGCTGTTTTTT. This gives the protein CASSQGLAGPGELFF.

This clone was counted once. The rearrangement joins TRBV29-1 to TRBJ2-7; D is undetermined. Germline values: CDR1 SQVTM, CDR2 ANQGSEA. V lost 0 bases, J lost 6 bases, and 9 bases lay in between. There are 12 residues in the CDR3. The CDR3, as DNA: TGCAGCGTTGAAGACTACCTTGCCGAGCAGTACTTC. Translation gives CSVEDYLAEQYF.

In this sample, this clone turned up a few times. The chain uses TRBV7-9 and TRBJ2-2; D call uncertain. The CDR3 covers 13 residues. Germline loops: CDR1 SEHNR, CDR2 FQNEAQ (reference sequence). V was shortened by 6 bases and J by 7 bases, with 12 bases between the two germline ends. The CDR3 loop reads CASSGKSDGELFF. The DNA for the CDR3 is TGTGCCAGCAGTGGGAAGTCGGACGGGGAGCTGTTTTTT.

The V gene is TRBV15, the J gene TRBJ2-2; possible D gene TRBD2, 5 bases. V shed 2 bases and J shed 7 bases, with 8 bases lying between them. The V gene's germline CDR1 is LNHNV and CDR2 YYDKDF (reference sequence). This CDR3 is 13 amino acids long. The CDR3 here is CATSRTRDGELFF. The CDR3 DNA sequence: TGTGCCACCAGCAGAACCCGGGACGGGGAGCTGTTTTTT.

There are a few counts of this clone. The V call is TRBV6-6, the J call TRBJ2-7; D perhaps matches TRBD2 (5 bases). Trimming took 6 bases from V and 0 from J, leaving 18 bases between them. Germline V gives CDR1 MNHNY, CDR2 SVGAGI (reference sequence). The CDR3 sequence is 16 residues long. This CDR3 is CASRDGLDPVSYEQYF. For the CDR3, the DNA is TGTGCCAGCAGGGACGGACTCGACCCTGTCTCCTACGAGCAGTACTTC.

This chain uses TRBV6-1 with TRBJ2-5; 11 bases fit TRBD1. The germline V gene has CDR1 MNHNS and CDR2 SASEGT. This CDR3 comprises 18 residues. V shed 2 bases and J 2 bases; nucleotides not matched to a gene: 10. This chain's CDR3 is CASSEWSSGTGGQETQYF. CDR3 DNA: TGTGCCAGCAGTGAATGGAGCTCCGGGACAGGGGGGCAAGAGACCCAGTACTTC.

J is TRBJ2-7 and V is TRBV14; 11 bases are shared with TRBD2. V trimming: 0 bases; J trimming: 6 bases; junction bases outside the gene matches: 13. The CDR3 spans 18 residues. Germline CDR1 reads SGHDN; CDR2 reads FVKESK. CDR3 residues: CASSQERGGLAGGIEQYF. Here the CDR3 DNA reads TGTGCCAGCAGCCAAGAAAGGGGAGGTCTAGCGGGAGGCATCGAGCAGTACTTC.

The gene calls are TRBV6-1 and TRBJ1-1; the match to TRBD1 covers 8 bases. Germline CDR1 MNHNS, CDR2 SASEGT. The junction had 9 bases not matched to a gene; V was cut back by 5 bases and J by 4 bases. This CDR3 is built from 15 residues. CDR3 in amino acids: CASSTGFTGGTEAFF. In DNA, the CDR3 is TGTGCCAGCAGTACGGGATTCACAGGGGGCACTGAAGCTTTCTTT.

This chain connects TRBV27 to TRBJ1-2, with no clear D. The CDR3 totals 12 residues. Germline lookup yields CDR1 MNHEY and CDR2 SMNVEV (reference sequence). V was clipped by 4 bases and J by 4 bases, with 7 bases between them. CDR3 region: CASSSHSYGYTF. CDR3 nucleotides: TGTGCCAGCAGTTCGCACAGCTATGGCTACACCTTC.

The rearrangement joins TRBV7-2 to TRBJ1-1; D call uncertain. V dropped 2 bases and J dropped 4 bases, with 5 bases sitting between them. The CDR3 has 12 amino acids. The germline gives CDR1 SGHTA, CDR2 FQGNSA. CDR3 in amino acids: CASSLSPTEAFF. CDR3 DNA: TGTGCCAGCAGCTTATCCCCCACTGAAGCTTTCTTT.

This clone was seen a few times. This sequence joins TRBV18 and TRBJ1-1, with TRBD1 as a possible D gene (5 bases). The V gene's germline CDR1 is KGHSH and CDR2 LQKENI. V was pared by 3 bases and J by 1 base, with 15 bases between. The CDR3 is made up of 16 amino acids. This CDR3 reads CASSPAGRMANTEAFF. DNA of the CDR3: TGTGCCAGCTCACCGGCGGGACGGATGGCGAACACTGAAGCTTTCTTT.

This clone has only a few counts. The V gene is TRBV28, the J gene TRBJ1-4, with unresolved D. Trimming cost V 6 bases and J 11 bases, with 25 bases left between them. Germline V gene data show CDR1 as MDHEN and CDR2 as SYDVKM. This CDR3 is 16 amino acids long. The CDR3 spells CASRWYEGGGAGKLFF. The CDR3 region has the DNA TGTGCCAGCAGGTGGTACGAGGGCGGCGGAGCGGGGAAACTGTTTTTT.

The chain is built from TRBV5-1 and TRBJ1-3, with 8 positions matching TRBD1. The CDR3 consists of 18 residues. Germline-derived CDR1 and CDR2 are SGHRS and YFSETQ. J lost 0 bases, V lost 4 bases, and 12 bases had no gene match. This CDR3 is CASSREPGQAASGNTIYF. The CDR3 DNA reads as TGCGCCAGCAGCCGTGAGCCGGGACAGGCTGCCTCTGGAAACACCATATATTTT. Full variable domain (remainder filled in from reference TRBV5-1 and TRBJ1-3): KAGVTQTPRYLIKTRGQQVTLSCSPISGHRSVSWYQQTPGQGLQFLFEYFSETQRNKGNFPGRFSGRQFSNSRSEMNVSTLELGDSALYLCASSREPGQAASGNTIYFGEGSWLTVV.